The present TCR beta chain was sequenced within a study of early T cells in non-severe SARS-CoV-2 infection. Study-level results: The study's VDJdb matching favored anti-spike CD8 responses and missed private and CD4 specificities.

The protocol attached unique molecular identifiers to individual cDNA molecules. Each CDR3 protein is one row after TCRdb ran MiXCR on the 5' RACE reads. This table holds tens of thousands of distinct CDR3 sequences, 9% to 15% found once. In its sample, this clonotype was seen a few times. Antigen specificity is unknown. The CDR3 length is 15 residues. Germline lookup yields CDR1 SGHAT and CDR2 FQNNGV. With 1 base removed from V and 2 bases from J, the gap between germline ends came to 9 bases. The material sequenced was whole blood. The rearrangement uses TRBV11-2 and TRBJ2-1; D unclear. The source of this sequence is an adult who was a healthcare worker with PCR-confirmed SARS-CoV-2 infection or an uninfected control (not recorded which). CDR3 residues: CASSLGGGAYNEQFF. In DNA, the CDR3 is TGTGCCAGCAGCTTAGGCGGCGGTGCCTACAATGAGCAGTTCTTC.